The TCR beta chain under discussion was sequenced for a study of pediatric ulcerative colitis. One to two pinch biopsies were taken from the rectum during colonoscopy. Sequenced by immunoSEQ multiplex PCR; TCRdb stores in-frame clones only, minus some. This table has 23,000 or so clones, roughly two thirds appearing once. This CDR3 comprises 15 residues. CDR1 MGHRA and CDR2 YSYEKL come from the germline V gene. V shed 4 bases, J shed 0 bases, and the junction held 5 bases outside the gene matches. The chain recombines TRBV4-1 with TRBJ2-5; 7 bases are a match to TRBD2. The source material was gut tissue. The TCR sequence derives from a boy between 10 and 17 years old with severe ulcerative colitis. This chain's CDR3 is CASSPSGVHQETQYF. CDR3 coding DNA: TGCGCCAGCAGCCCTAGCGGAGTCCACCAAGAGACCCAGTACTTC.